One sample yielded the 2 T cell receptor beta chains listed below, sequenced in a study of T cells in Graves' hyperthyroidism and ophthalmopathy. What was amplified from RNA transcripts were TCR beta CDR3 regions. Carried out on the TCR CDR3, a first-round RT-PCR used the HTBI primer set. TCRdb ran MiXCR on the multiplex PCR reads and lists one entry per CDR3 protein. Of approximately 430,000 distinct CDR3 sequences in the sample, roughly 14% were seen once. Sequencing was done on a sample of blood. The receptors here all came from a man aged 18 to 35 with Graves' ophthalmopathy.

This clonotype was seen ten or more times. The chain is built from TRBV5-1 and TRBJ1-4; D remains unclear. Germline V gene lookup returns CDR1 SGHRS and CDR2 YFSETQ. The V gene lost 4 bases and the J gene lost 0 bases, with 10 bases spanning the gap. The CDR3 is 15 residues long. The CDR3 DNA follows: TGCGCCAGCAGCAAAGACGGTGCAACTAATGAAAAACTGTTTTTT. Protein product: CASSKDGATNEKLFF.

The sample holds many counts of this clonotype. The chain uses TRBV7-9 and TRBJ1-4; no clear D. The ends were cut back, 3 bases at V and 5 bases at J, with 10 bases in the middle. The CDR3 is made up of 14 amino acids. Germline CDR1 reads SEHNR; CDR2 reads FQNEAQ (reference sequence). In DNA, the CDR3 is TGTGCCAGCAGCTTTTATGTGGGGAATGAAAAACTGTTTTTT. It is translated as CASSFYVGNEKLFF.